These 13 T cell receptor beta chains originate from one sample sequenced in a study of T-cell reconstitution after alpha-beta-depleted transplantation in children. Unique molecular identifiers were incorporated when the TCRbeta library was constructed. MiXCR was run by TCRdb on the PCR reads, yielding one entry per CDR3 protein. The sample has hundreds of thousands of distinct CDR3 sequences, around 10% seen once. The sequenced sample was PBMCs, obtained before TCRalphabeta/CD19-depleted stem cell transplant. These receptors originate from a boy in the first two years of life with acute myeloid leukemia, due to receive a stem cell transplant.

This clonotype was seen many times. V usage is TRBV6-5 and J usage is TRBJ2-7; D uncertain. The germline V gene encodes CDR1 MNHEY and CDR2 SVGAGI. This CDR3 spans 14 amino acids. V lost 2 bases and J lost 3, with 11 bases in between. CDR3 sequence: CASSYDGLGYEQYF. CDR3 in DNA: TGTGCCAGCAGTTACGATGGATTAGGCTACGAGCAGTACTTC.

The chain uses TRBV18 and TRBJ2-5, with D perhaps TRBD1 (6 bases). CDR3 length: 17 residues. Looked up from germline, CDR1 is KGHSH and CDR2 is LQKENI. Deletions cut 2 bases from V and 3 bases from J, with 19 bases between. The CDR3 reads CASSPIPGHDAEETQYF. CDR3 bases: TGTGCCAGCTCACCAATCCCGGGACACGACGCCGAAGAGACCCAGTACTTC. Based on the CDR3 plus reference TRBV18 and TRBJ2-5, the full variable domain is NAGVMQNPRHLVRRRGQEARLRCSPMKGHSHVYWYRQLPEEGLKFMVYLQKENIIDESGMPKERFSAEFPKEGPSILRIQQVVRGDSAAYFCASSPIPGHDAEETQYFGPGTRLLVL.

This clonotype showed up just a few times. The rearrangement uses TRBV15 and TRBJ2-3; D is unresolved. The CDR3 length is 16 residues. V lost 0 bases, J lost 7 bases, and 17 bases lay in between. From germline, CDR1 is LNHNV and CDR2 YYDKDF (reference sequence). The CDR3 bases are TGTGCCACCAGCAGAGATCCGTGGGCCACACACCATACGCAGTATTTT. Protein product: CATSRDPWATHHTQYF.

The chain links TRBV7-2 to TRBJ2-7; D call uncertain. The germline V gene encodes CDR1 SGHTA and CDR2 FQGNSA. Trimming left V 6 bases short and J 4 bases short, with 13 bases between. The CDR3 sequence is 13 residues long. Written as DNA, the CDR3 is TGTGCCAGCAGTGGAACAGCCTCATACGAGCAGTACTTC. Translating it yields CASSGTASYEQYF.

This clonotype was observed at least ten times. The chain recombines TRBV7-3 with TRBJ2-2; D not certain. Looked up from germline, CDR1 is SGHTA and CDR2 is FQGTGA. The V and J ends lost 5 bases and 9 bases respectively, with 13 bases between them. The CDR3 length is 13 residues. The CDR3 region has the DNA TGTGCCAGCAGCCCAATGGGGATCCGGGAGCTGTTTTTT. Amino acids: CASSPMGIRELFF.

Many counts were recorded for this clonotype. The V call is TRBV5-4, the J call TRBJ2-1; 13 bases align to TRBD2. The CDR3 is 15 amino acids. Germline V CDR1 and CDR2: SGHNT, YYREEE (reference sequence). V dropped 3 bases and J dropped 7; count of bases not matched to a gene: 4. CDR3 residues: CASSWTSGSVNEQFF. CDR3 in DNA: TGTGCCAGCAGCTGGACTAGCGGGAGTGTTAATGAGCAGTTCTTC.

This clonotype has at least ten counts. This chain links TRBV4-2 with TRBJ2-1; TRBD2 is a possible D gene (6 bases). Germline CDR1 LGHNA, CDR2 YNFKEQ. The CDR3 covers 15 residues. The V end was cut by 4 bases, the J end by 8 bases, with 18 bases between. The CDR3, as DNA: TGTGCCAGCAGCCCCTGGACTACAGAGTGGGATGAGCAGTTCTTC. Translation: CASSPWTTEWDEQFF.

This clonotype was recorded many times. The CDR3 coding sequence is TGTGCCAGCACCTGGGCGAATCAGCCCCAGCATTTT. Its protein product is CASTWANQPQHF. This chain connects TRBV28 to TRBJ1-5; D unclear. CDR1 and CDR2 (germline): MDHEN, SYDVKM. The V and J ends lost 7 bases and 4 bases respectively, with 8 bases between them. This CDR3 contains 12 residues.

This clonotype was observed many times. V is TRBV12-3 or TRBV12-4 and J is TRBJ1-5; D is unclear. V gave up 1 base and J gave up 0 bases, with 7 bases separating them. The CDR3 covers 15 residues. The CDR3 DNA reads TGTGCCAGCAGTTTAGAACAGTATAGCAATCAGCCCCAGCATTTT. Protein sequence: CASSLEQYSNQPQHF.

V and J are TRBV6-5 and TRBJ1-1; D not certain. The ends were cut back, 0 bases at V and 4 bases at J, with 12 bases in the middle. There are 15 residues in the CDR3. From germline, CDR1 is MNHEY and CDR2 SVGAGI. DNA of the CDR3: TGTGCCAGCAGTTACTCTCCCTCTACGGTCACTGAAGCTTTCTTT. Amino acids: CASSYSPSTVTEAFF.

Only a few counts were recorded for this clonotype. The chain employs TRBV5-1 and TRBJ2-7; D assignment may be TRBD1 or TRBD2 (5 bases each). Germline loops: CDR1 SGHRS, CDR2 YFSETQ. V gave up 3 bases and J gave up 3 bases, with 16 bases separating them. The CDR3 has 15 amino acids. CDR3 sequence: CASSSYPGAIYEQYF. The CDR3 bases are TGCGCCAGCAGCTCTTATCCCGGGGCAATCTACGAGCAGTACTTC.

This clonotype was found many times. The chain couples TRBV7-8 to TRBJ2-2; weak D call: TRBD2 (6 bases). The CDR3 loop spans 14 amino acids. V was shortened by 3 bases and J by 5 bases, with 10 bases between the two germline ends. Germline V gene lookup returns CDR1 SGHVS and CDR2 FQNEAQ. This CDR3 reads CASSLGLVTGELFF. In nucleotides, the CDR3 is TGTGCCAGCAGCTTGGGACTCGTAACCGGGGAGCTGTTTTTT.

This clonotype was seen repeatedly, ten times or more. The rearrangement links TRBV11-3 to TRBJ2-1; TRBD1 matches at 8 bases. Germline CDR1 and CDR2: SGHNT and YENEEA. The CDR3 has 15 residues. The V segment lost 5 bases and the J segment 4 bases; nucleotides outside the gene matches: 7. This CDR3 is CASSPDRDIYNEQFF. The CDR3 nucleotides are TGTGCCAGCAGCCCGGACAGGGACATTTACAATGAGCAGTTCTTC.